The 21 T cell receptor beta chains below all came from one sample that was sequenced in a study of human thymus T cells. Assay used: immunoSEQ multiplex PCR; TCRdb lists only in-frame clones, some missing. This table has around 130,000 clones, about 93% appearing once. Thymic samples were excised during corrective heart operations. The specimen sequenced was thymus tissue. The origin of the receptors is a boy under two years old with a congenital heart defect but otherwise immunologically healthy.

This clone occurred once. The gene calls are TRBV6-6 and TRBJ2-3; D remains ambiguous. The CDR3 is 14 residues long. V lost 7 bases and J 2 bases, leaving 13 bases between the germline ends. Germline lookup yields CDR1 MNHNY and CDR2 SVGAGI (reference sequence). The CDR3: CASKASQNTDTQYF. The CDR3 bases are TGTGCCAGCAAAGCGAGCCAGAACACAGATACGCAGTATTTT.

V is TRBV28 and J is TRBJ1-2; tentatively, D is TRBD1 (6 bases). Trimming stripped 5 bases from V and 2 bases from J, with 15 bases between. Germline CDR1 reads MDHEN; CDR2 reads SYDVKM. This CDR3 contains 15 residues. The CDR3 sequence: CASSLYREGNYGYTF. The CDR3, as DNA: TGTGCCAGCAGTCTCTACAGGGAGGGAAACTATGGCTACACCTTC.

The gene calls are TRBV6-1 and TRBJ2-5; no clear D. CDR3 size: 13 residues. Looked up from germline, CDR1 is MNHNS and CDR2 is SASEGT. V was clipped by 3 bases and J by 0 bases, with 5 bases between them. For the CDR3, the DNA is TGTGCCAGCAGTGATAGGTACCAAGAGACCCAGTACTTC. Translated, it gives CASSDRYQETQYF.

The J gene is TRBJ2-3, the V gene TRBV5-6; 10 bases agree with TRBD2. This CDR3 is 16 amino acids long. The trim removed 1 base at V and 7 bases at J, leaving 9 bases unmatched. Germline assignment: CDR1 SGHDT and CDR2 YYEEEE. CDR3 region: CASSLLVAGGLNTQYF. The CDR3 DNA reads TGTGCCAGCAGCTTGTTGGTAGCGGGGGGCCTCAATACGCAGTATTTT.

The V gene is TRBV7-2, the J gene TRBJ2-7, with TRBD2 identical over 7 bases. The CDR3 runs to 15 residues. Germline CDR1 is SGHTA and CDR2 is FQGNSA. Trimming took 0 bases from V and 4 from J; bases not matched to a gene: 6. The CDR3 bases are TGTGCCAGCAGCTTAGCGTCTCGAGCGGGGTACGAGCAGTACTTC. Residues: CASSLASRAGYEQYF.

The chain joins TRBV2 to TRBJ2-3; 9 bases map to TRBD2. This CDR3 region has 17 residues. Germline V gene lookup returns CDR1 SNHLY and CDR2 FYNNEI. Trimming cost V 6 bases and J 4 bases; bases outside gene matches: 14. The chain's CDR3 is CASSDGAAGGLSDTQYF. CDR3 nucleotides: TGTGCCAGCAGCGACGGGGCGGCGGGGGGGCTCTCAGATACGCAGTATTTT.

Written as DNA, the CDR3 is TGTGCCAGTAGTATACGGGGGGGCCGCAATGAGCAGTTCTTC. Translation gives CASSIRGGRNEQFF. This chain links TRBV19 with TRBJ2-1; 8 positions agree with TRBD2. Germline trimming cut 2 bases from V and 6 bases from J; bases unmatched to any gene: 3. The CDR3 is 14 amino acids. The germline gives CDR1 LNHDA, CDR2 SQIVND (reference sequence).

This chain connects TRBV28 to TRBJ1-2; no clear D gene. This CDR3 has 16 residues. V lost 1 base and J lost 7, with 19 bases in between. CDR1 MDHEN and CDR2 SYDVKM come from the germline V gene. CDR3 sequence reads: CASSLFCCGEMGGYTF. The CDR3 DNA reads as TGTGCCAGCAGTTTATTTTGCTGCGGGGAGATGGGTGGCTACACCTTC.

This chain connects TRBV28 to TRBJ2-1, with 7 nucleotides matching TRBD1. V lost 5 bases and J lost 7; bases outside the gene matches: 2. The CDR3 length is 12 residues. From germline, CDR1 is MDHEN and CDR2 SYDVKM. The CDR3 region has the DNA TGTGCCAGCAGTCGCAGGGGGAATGAGCAGTTCTTC. It codes for CASSRRGNEQFF.

The chain is built from TRBV6-5 and TRBJ2-1; no clear D. Germline lookup yields CDR1 MNHEY and CDR2 SVGAGI. The CDR3 contains 16 residues. The germline V and J ends were trimmed by 2 bases and 3 bases, with 14 bases remaining between them. The CDR3 here is CASSYTPGPLYNEQFF. The CDR3 coding sequence is TGTGCCAGCAGTTACACCCCCGGCCCCCTCTACAATGAGCAGTTCTTC.

The chain uses TRBV7-2 and TRBJ2-1; the D gene is possibly TRBD1 (5 bases). Germline CDR1 reads SGHTA; CDR2 reads FQGNSA. The V end lost 0 bases, the J end lost 1 base, and 16 bases lay between the germline ends. The CDR3 has 18 residues. Written as DNA, the CDR3 is TGTGCCAGCAGCTTAGCCCTTGTTGGGGCCCGTTCCTACAATGAGCAGTTCTTC. Translation gives CASSLALVGARSYNEQFF.

The genes are TRBV14 and TRBJ2-2, with D perhaps TRBD1 or TRBD2 (5 bases each). Per germline, CDR1 SGHDN and CDR2 FVKESK. This CDR3 comprises 17 residues. V was shortened by 5 bases and J by 3 bases, with 19 bases between the two germline ends. The CDR3 DNA is TGTGCCAGCAGCGGTACGAGGGGCAGAATGGACACCGGGGAGCTGTTTTTT. Encoded protein: CASSGTRGRMDTGELFF.

The V and J genes are TRBV5-1 and TRBJ1-6; 9 nucleotides agree with TRBD1. The V and J ends lost 4 bases and 8 bases, in that order; junction bases with no gene match: 10. Germline loops: CDR1 SGHRS, CDR2 YFSETQ. This CDR3 has 16 amino acids. CDR3 in DNA: TGCGCCAGCAGCGAGGGACAGGGAACGGAGGATTCACCCCTCCACTTT. Translated, it gives CASSEGQGTEDSPLHF.

The chain is built from TRBV5-1 and TRBJ2-5; possible D gene TRBD2, 6 bases. Germline V gene sequence: CDR1 SGHRS, CDR2 YFSETQ. Between the trimmed V and J ends, which lost 0 bases and 5 bases, there was a span of 20 bases. This CDR3 region has 17 residues. The CDR3 region is CASSLVSPGLPRETQYF. CDR3 DNA sequence: TGCGCCAGCAGCTTGGTCTCCCCGGGACTCCCTAGGGAGACCCAGTACTTC.

The chain recombines TRBV14 with TRBJ2-7, with D tentatively TRBD2 (5 bases). CDR1 is SGHDN, CDR2 FVKESK, per germline. Deletions cut 1 base from V and 4 bases from J, with 14 bases between. This CDR3 contains 15 residues. CDR3 coding DNA: TGTGCCAGCAGCCAAGTAAATGAGGGAACGTACGAGCAGTACTTC. Its translation: CASSQVNEGTYEQYF. Using reference TRBV14 and TRBJ2-7 for the parts outside the CDR3, the full variable domain is EAGVTQFPSHSVIEKGQTVTLRCDPISGHDNLYWYRRVMGKEIKFLLHFVKESKQDESGMPNNRFLAERTGGTYSTLKVQPAELEDSGVYFCASSQVNEGTYEQYFGPGTRLTVT.

V usage is TRBV9 and J usage is TRBJ1-6; possibly TRBD1 for D (6 bases). Germline CDR1 is SGDLS and CDR2 is YYNGEE. The length of the CDR3 is 16 residues. V was trimmed by 6 bases and J by 7 bases, leaving 20 bases between them. The CDR3 nucleotides read TGTGCCAGCACCTTAATCCGGGGGGCCCCAAATTCACCCCTCCACTTT. It yields the protein CASTLIRGAPNSPLHF.

The chain joins TRBV11-2 to TRBJ2-7; 7 nucleotides match TRBD2. Germline values: CDR1 SGHAT, CDR2 FQNNGV. CDR3 size: 15 residues. After removal of 6 bases from V and 7 bases from J, the junction contained 15 bases not matched to a gene. In DNA, the CDR3 is TGTGCCAGCAGTCAACTTGGAGCGGGGTGGGGGGAGCAGTACTTC. Translating it yields CASSQLGAGWGEQYF.

The chain is built from TRBV2 and TRBJ1-4, with 12 bases aligning to TRBD1. The CDR3 extends over 18 amino acids. V shed 4 bases and J 7 bases; nucleotides not matched to a gene: 13. Germline loops: CDR1 SNHLY, CDR2 FYNNEI. CDR3 in amino acids: CASSGSPGQGAVREKLFF. DNA of the CDR3: TGTGCCAGCAGTGGCTCTCCGGGACAGGGGGCGGTACGTGAAAAACTGTTTTTT.

This clone was observed once. The chain has TRBV28 and TRBJ1-2, with 12 bases identical to TRBD1. The CDR3 contains 13 residues. Germline CDR1 is MDHEN and CDR2 is SYDVKM. Trimming cost V 10 bases and J 8 bases; bases outside gene matches: 8. CDR3 coding DNA: TGTGCCACCGGGACAGGGGGCAGGAGCGGCTACACCTTC. The encoded protein is CATGTGGRSGYTF.

This chain connects TRBV4-2 to TRBJ2-3, with D perhaps matching TRBD2 (6 bases). Looked up from germline, CDR1 is LGHNA and CDR2 is YNFKEQ. The CDR3 contains 17 residues. V was trimmed by 4 bases and J by 3 bases, leaving 20 bases between them. CDR3 region: CASSPALVGGRTDTQYF. In nucleotides, the CDR3 is TGTGCCAGCAGCCCCGCCCTAGTGGGGGGTCGGACAGATACGCAGTATTTT.

The V gene is TRBV7-3, the J gene TRBJ2-1, with 10 bases fitting TRBD2. The junction had 3 bases not matched to a gene; V was cut back by 1 base and J by 6 bases. This CDR3 has 15 amino acids. CDR1 is SGHTA and CDR2 is FQGTGA in the germline V gene. The CDR3: CASSLISGGINEQFF. Here the CDR3 DNA reads TGTGCCAGCAGCTTAATTAGCGGGGGGATCAATGAGCAGTTCTTC.